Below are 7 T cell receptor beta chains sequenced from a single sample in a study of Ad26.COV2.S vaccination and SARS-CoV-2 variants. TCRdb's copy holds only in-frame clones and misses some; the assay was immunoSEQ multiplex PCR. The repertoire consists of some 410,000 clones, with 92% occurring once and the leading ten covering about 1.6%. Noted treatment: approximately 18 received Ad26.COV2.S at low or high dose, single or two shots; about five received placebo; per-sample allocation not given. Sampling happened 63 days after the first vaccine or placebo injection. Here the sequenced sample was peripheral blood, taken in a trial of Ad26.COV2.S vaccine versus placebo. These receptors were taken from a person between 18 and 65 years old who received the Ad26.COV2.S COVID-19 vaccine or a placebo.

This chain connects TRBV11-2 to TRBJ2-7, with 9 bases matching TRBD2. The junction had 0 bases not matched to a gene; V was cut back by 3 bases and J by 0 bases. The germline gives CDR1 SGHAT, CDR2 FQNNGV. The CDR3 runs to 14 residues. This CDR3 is CASSFSGGSYEQYF. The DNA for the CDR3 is TGTGCCAGCAGCTTTAGCGGGGGCTCCTACGAGCAGTACTTC.

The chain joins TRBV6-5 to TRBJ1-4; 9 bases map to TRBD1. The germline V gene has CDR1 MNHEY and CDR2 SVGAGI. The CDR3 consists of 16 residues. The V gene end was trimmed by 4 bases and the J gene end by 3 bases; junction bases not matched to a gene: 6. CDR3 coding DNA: TGTGCCAGCAGTTTCCTACAGGGGGCTGCTAATGAAAAACTGTTTTTT. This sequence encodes CASSFLQGAANEKLFF.

For the CDR3, the DNA is TGCGCCAGCAGCTCATTGGACGGGAACTATGGCTACACCTTC. This gives the protein CASSSLDGNYGYTF. The chain employs TRBV5-1 and TRBJ1-2; D is uncertain. This CDR3 contains 14 residues. In germline, CDR1 is SGHRS, CDR2 YFSETQ. V lost 3 bases, J lost 2 bases, and 11 bases lay in between.

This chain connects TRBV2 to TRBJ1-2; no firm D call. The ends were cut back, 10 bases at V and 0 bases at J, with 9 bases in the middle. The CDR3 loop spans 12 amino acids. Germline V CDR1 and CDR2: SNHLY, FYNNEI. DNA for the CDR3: TGTGCCATGACGGAGACTAACTATGGCTACACCTTC. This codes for CAMTETNYGYTF.

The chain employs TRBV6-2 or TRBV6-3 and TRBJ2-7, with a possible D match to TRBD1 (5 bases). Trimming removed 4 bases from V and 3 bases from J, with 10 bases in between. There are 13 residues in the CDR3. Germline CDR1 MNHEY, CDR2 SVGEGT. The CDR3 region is CASSLTEFYEQYF. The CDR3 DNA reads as TGTGCCAGCAGTTTGACAGAGTTCTACGAGCAGTACTTC.

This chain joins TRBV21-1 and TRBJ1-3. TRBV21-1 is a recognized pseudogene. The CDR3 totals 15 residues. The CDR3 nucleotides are TGTGCCAGCAGCAAAGGGCCAGACGCCAGAAACACCATATATTTT. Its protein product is CASSKGPDARNTIYF.

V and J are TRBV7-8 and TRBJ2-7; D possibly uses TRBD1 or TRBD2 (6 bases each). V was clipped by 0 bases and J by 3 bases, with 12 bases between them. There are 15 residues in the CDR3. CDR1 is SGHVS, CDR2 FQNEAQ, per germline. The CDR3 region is CASSLAGGLIYEQYF. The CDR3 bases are TGTGCCAGCAGCTTAGCGGGGGGCCTAATCTACGAGCAGTACTTC.